Shown below are 28 T cell receptor beta chains from a single sample sequenced in a study of patients and donors after allogeneic stem cell transplantation. TCRdb re-analysed the RT-PCR reads in MiXCR, keeping a single row per CDR3 protein. This table has some 880,000 distinct CDR3 sequences, approximately 19% appearing once. Sequencing was carried out using blood, either unsorted or a sorted T cell fraction (not recorded which). Receptors were obtained from a human donor who was either an allogeneic HSCT recipient or a stem cell or donor lymphocyte infusion donor (not recorded which). It is not recorded whose cells these are; they may come from a transplant donor.

V usage is TRBV29-1 and J usage is TRBJ2-3, with D possibly being TRBD2 (5 bases). Trimming took 0 bases from V and 0 from J, leaving 7 bases between them. The CDR3 consists of 14 residues. The V gene's germline CDR1 is SQVTM and CDR2 ANQGSEA. The CDR3 is CSVEDRESTDTQYF. The CDR3 DNA reads TGCAGCGTTGAAGATAGGGAGAGCACAGATACGCAGTATTTT.

In this sample, this clonotype turned up a few times. The V gene is TRBV5-6, the J gene TRBJ1-5; weak D call: TRBD1 (5 bases). This CDR3 region has 13 residues. Looked up from germline, CDR1 is SGHDT and CDR2 is YYEEEE. V lost 5 bases to trimming and J lost 9 bases, with 15 bases between them. The CDR3 sequence is CASSHGGGSPQHF. CDR3 nucleotide sequence: TGTGCCAGCAGTCACGGGGGGGGATCGCCCCAGCATTTT.

This clonotype occurred many times. The chain recombines TRBV11-2 with TRBJ2-3; TRBD2 matches at 8 bases. Trimming cost V 4 bases and J 2 bases; bases outside gene matches: 14. Germline lookup yields CDR1 SGHAT and CDR2 FQNNGV. The CDR3 has 18 residues. The CDR3 sequence is CASSSSTPGLGNTDTQYF. CDR3 DNA sequence: TGTGCCAGCAGCTCCTCTACGCCGGGACTAGGGAACACAGATACGCAGTATTTT.

This chain joins TRBV12-5 and TRBJ1-1; tentative D call: TRBD1 (6 bases). V was clipped by 6 bases and J by 4 bases, with 15 bases between them. Germline CDR1 LGHNT, CDR2 FRNRAP. The CDR3 contains 14 residues. The CDR3 DNA is TGTGCTAGTGGAAAGGGGGAAGGGAGCACTGAAGCTTTCTTT. It encodes CASGKGEGSTEAFF. Together with reference TRBV12-5 and TRBJ1-1, the CDR3 gives the full variable domain: DARVTQTPRHKVTEMGQEVTMRCQPILGHNTVFWYRQTMMQGLELLAYFRNRAPLDDSGMPKDRFSAEMPDATLATLKIQPSEPRDSAVYFCASGKGEGSTEAFFGQGTRLTVV.

This clonotype was observed a few times. V gene TRBV20-1 combines with J gene TRBJ2-1, with 16 bases aligning to TRBD2. With V trimmed by 2 bases and J by 8 bases, 6 bases remained unmatched. The CDR3 is 16 residues long. Germline CDR1 and CDR2: DFQATT and SNEGSKA (reference sequence). This chain's CDR3 is CSARSGTSGRADEQFF. CDR3 DNA: TGCAGTGCTAGATCCGGGACTAGCGGGAGGGCCGATGAGCAGTTCTTC.

In this sample, this clonotype turned up a few times. The chain couples TRBV5-1 to TRBJ2-7; 7 bases match TRBD2. From germline, CDR1 is SGHRS and CDR2 YFSETQ. V was pared by 0 bases and J by 2 bases, with 11 bases of the junction left unmatched. The CDR3 is 17 amino acids. The CDR3 bases are TGCGCCAGCAGCTTGGTTGGCAGCGGGGCACCTACCTACGAGCAGTACTTC. This encodes CASSLVGSGAPTYEQYF.

This clonotype appeared a few times. The chain joins TRBV5-5 to TRBJ1-2, with D tentatively TRBD1 (5 bases). Germline CDR1 is SGHKS and CDR2 is YYEKEE (reference sequence). V lost 0 bases, J lost 2 bases, and 14 bases lay in between. CDR3 length equals 16 residues. The CDR3 here is CASSLAGTTDNYGYTF. The DNA for the CDR3 is TGTGCCAGCAGCTTGGCGGGGACGACGGACAACTATGGCTACACCTTC.

This clonotype was observed a few times. This chain joins TRBV3-1 and TRBJ2-1; 13 bases line up with TRBD2. The CDR3 totals 15 residues. CDR1 is LGHDT and CDR2 is YNNKEL in the germline V gene (reference sequence). Unmatched junction bases numbered 1, after V lost 2 bases and J lost 6 bases. CDR3 residues: CASSQTSGRANEQFF. CDR3 nucleotide sequence: TGTGCCAGCAGCCAAACTAGCGGGAGGGCCAATGAGCAGTTCTTC.

This clonotype showed up just a few times. V and J are TRBV20-1 and TRBJ1-4, with D possibly matching TRBD1 (6 bases). Germline assignment: CDR1 DFQATT and CDR2 SNEGSKA (reference sequence). The CDR3 consists of 14 residues. V was pared by 0 bases and J by 7 bases, with 12 bases between. The CDR3 nucleotides read TGCAGTGCTAGAGAAACAGGGAGGCGTGAAAAACTGTTTTTT. It encodes CSARETGRREKLFF.

The gene calls are TRBV5-6 and TRBJ2-6; weak D call: TRBD1 (6 bases). Germline CDR1 SGHDT, CDR2 YYEEEE. The CDR3 extends over 15 amino acids. Trimming stripped 2 bases from V and 2 bases from J, with 8 bases between. The CDR3 DNA reads TGTGCCAGCAGCTTCAGGGGTGCTGGGGCCAACGTCCTGACTTTC. It encodes CASSFRGAGANVLTF.

This clonotype was found a few times. The genes are TRBV5-5 and TRBJ2-7; the D gene is possibly TRBD1 (6 bases). Germline-derived CDR1 and CDR2 are SGHKS and YYEKEE (reference sequence). This CDR3 contains 16 residues. V dropped 0 bases and J dropped 2 bases, with 15 bases sitting between them. CDR3 protein: CASSLALGTQTYEQYF. CDR3 sequence (DNA): TGTGCCAGCAGCTTGGCCTTAGGGACACAAACCTACGAGCAGTACTTC.

This clonotype was detected a few times. The chain combines TRBV18 with TRBJ1-3, with unresolved D. The CDR3 runs 15 residues. The germline gives CDR1 KGHSH, CDR2 LQKENI. Deletions cut 5 bases from V and 2 bases from J, with 13 bases between. The CDR3 bases are TGTGCCAGCTCATCCGAAAAGGGAGCTGGAAACACCATATATTTT. Its protein is CASSSEKGAGNTIYF.

There are a few counts of this clonotype. The chain is built from TRBV6-1 and TRBJ2-5; no definite D call. CDR1 and CDR2 (germline): MNHNS, SASEGT. This CDR3 comprises 13 residues. Trimming removed 4 bases from V and 5 bases from J, with 11 bases in between. The CDR3 DNA is TGTGCCAGCAGTGCGGTAGTAGGGGAGACCCAGTACTTC. It specifies CASSAVVGETQYF.

The chain combines TRBV7-2 with TRBJ1-2; D not resolved. The germline V gene encodes CDR1 SGHTA and CDR2 FQGNSA. Trimming took 5 bases from V and 1 from J, leaving 11 bases between them. This CDR3 is built from 14 residues. CDR3 protein: CASSHRTLNYGYTF. Written as DNA, the CDR3 is TGTGCCAGCAGCCACAGAACACTTAACTATGGCTACACCTTC.

The chain is built from TRBV19 and TRBJ2-7; 7 bases agree with TRBD2. V lost 5 bases and J lost 3; bases outside the gene matches: 10. This CDR3 is built from 15 residues. Germline CDR1 and CDR2: LNHDA and SQIVND (reference sequence). DNA for the CDR3: TGTGCCAGTAGTGGCGGGAGACTAGGCGGCTACGAGCAGTACTTC. Translating it yields CASSGGRLGGYEQYF.

This clonotype was counted only a few times. This sequence joins TRBV10-3 and TRBJ2-2; tentatively, D is TRBD1 (5 bases). Per the germline V gene, CDR1 is ENHRY and CDR2 is SYGVKD. The CDR3 length is 12 residues. Trimming shortened V by 6 bases and J by 5 bases, and 7 bases separated the two germline ends. CDR3 sequence (DNA): TGTGCCATCAGGAACAGGACCGGGGAGCTGTTTTTT. Its protein is CAIRNRTGELFF.

V gene TRBV7-3 combines with J gene TRBJ2-5, with D uncertain. V was trimmed by 1 base and J by 3 bases, leaving 9 bases between them. CDR3 length equals 14 residues. Germline lookup yields CDR1 SGHTA and CDR2 FQGTGA. The CDR3 here is CASSLSGRKETQYF. As DNA, the CDR3 is TGTGCCAGCAGCTTAAGCGGCAGGAAAGAGACCCAGTACTTC.

V usage is TRBV4-1 and J usage is TRBJ2-2; TRBD1 is a possible D gene (5 bases). The CDR3 sequence is 17 residues long. Germline CDR1 MGHRA, CDR2 YSYEKL. The V gene lost 5 bases and the J gene lost 0 bases, with 16 bases spanning the gap. CDR3 sequence: CASSGRRRASNTGELFF. The DNA of the CDR3 is TGCGCCAGCAGCGGGCGCCGCAGGGCCTCGAACACCGGGGAGCTGTTTTTT.

Only a few counts were recorded for this clonotype. Here the CDR3 DNA reads TGCAGTGCTAGAAACCCCCGGCTCCCGAACACCGGGGAGCTGTTTTTT. This translates into CSARNPRLPNTGELFF. V usage is TRBV20-1 and J usage is TRBJ2-2; no clear D. This CDR3 region has 16 residues. The germline CDR1 and CDR2 sequences are DFQATT and SNEGSKA (reference sequence). V lost 2 bases and J lost 0, with 13 bases in between.

This clonotype was detected ten times or more. The chain couples TRBV10-3 to TRBJ2-2; D remains ambiguous. Per the germline V gene, CDR1 is ENHRY and CDR2 is SYGVKD. The germline V and J ends were trimmed by 6 bases and 1 base, with 3 bases remaining between them. The CDR3 totals 12 residues. DNA for the CDR3: TGTGCCATCAGCGTGAACACCGGGGAGCTGTTTTTT. Protein product: CAISVNTGELFF.

The chain has TRBV12-3 or TRBV12-4 and TRBJ2-1; D may correspond to TRBD1 or TRBD2 (5 bases each). V lost 5 bases, J lost 2 bases, and 13 bases lay in between. This CDR3 has 15 residues. The DNA of the CDR3 is TGTGCCAGCAGTCAAGGGGCGACTACCTACAATGAGCAGTTCTTC. This codes for CASSQGATTYNEQFF.

This clonotype was seen only a few times. The V gene is TRBV21-1, the J gene TRBJ2-7; the DNA was not compared with TRBD1, the D call given in the table. TRBV21-1 is designated a pseudogene. The CDR3 spans 15 residues. The CDR3 here is CASSKEVTGDNEQYF. The DNA for the CDR3 is TGTGCCAGCAGCAAGGAGGTGACAGGGGACAACGAGCAGTACTTC.

This clonotype has more than one count but fewer than ten. The V call is TRBV7-9, the J call TRBJ1-1, with D possibly matching TRBD1 (6 bases). This CDR3 contains 16 residues. The ends were cut back, 4 bases at V and 11 bases at J, with 26 bases in the middle. Germline V gene sequence: CDR1 SEHNR, CDR2 FQNEAQ (reference sequence). The CDR3, as DNA: TGTGCCAGCAGCTCGAATAAGGCAGGGGTGTTCGATGTGGCTTTCTTT. Encoded protein: CASSSNKAGVFDVAFF.

The sample holds one count of this clonotype. The junction departs from the called germline gene at one end, perhaps through a read error. The rearrangement uses TRBV24-1 and TRBJ2-7; TRBD1 aligns across 7 bases. In germline, CDR1 is KGHDR, CDR2 SFDVKD. The CDR3 spans 13 residues. The CDR3 is CATSETGSSEQYF. DNA of the CDR3: TGTGCCACCAGTGAGACAGGGTCCTCCGAGCAGTACTTC.

This clonotype was detected a few times. The chain employs TRBV20-1 and TRBJ2-1, with 8 bases aligning to TRBD1. V was clipped by 0 bases and J by 3 bases; unmatched bases: 16. Germline V gene data show CDR1 as DFQATT and CDR2 as SNEGSKA (reference sequence). The CDR3 has 19 residues. The CDR3 region has the DNA TGCAGTGCTAGAGACCCAGGGGGCGCGGGCGGGGCTGGCTACAATGAGCAGTTCTTC. The encoded protein is CSARDPGGAGGAGYNEQFF.

This chain joins TRBV6-1 and TRBJ1-1; a possible D gene is TRBD1 (6 bases). The germline CDR1 and CDR2 sequences are MNHNS and SASEGT. The CDR3 totals 13 residues. V lost 7 bases and J 3 bases, leaving 12 bases between the germline ends. CDR3 bases: TGTGCCAGCACGGCAGGGGATGACACTGAAGCTTTCTTT. This sequence encodes CASTAGDDTEAFF.

The rearrangement uses TRBV21-1 and TRBJ1-4; TRBD1 is the table's D call, not checked against the DNA. TRBV21-1 is a listed pseudogene. The CDR3 is 18 amino acids. CDR3: CASSTRRGLDRGGEKLFF. CDR3 nucleotides: TGTGCCAGCAGCACCCGGAGGGGGCTAGACAGGGGGGGTGAAAAACTGTTTTTT.

The V call is TRBV7-3, the J call TRBJ2-3, with 10 bases identical to TRBD2. J gave up 6 bases and V 3 bases, and 3 bases lay outside the gene matches. The V gene's germline CDR1 is SGHTA and CDR2 FQGTGA. This CDR3 contains 14 residues. The CDR3 DNA is TGTGCCAGCAGCTTTAGCGGGGGGCCGGATACGCAGTATTTT. Translating gives CASSFSGGPDTQYF.